This paragraph reports one T cell receptor beta chain. Its target antigen remains unknown. Base qualities are not at hand, and no much larger clone is one base apart. The entry originates in a study of radiotherapy plus CTLA-4 blockade in lung cancer (dated by TCRdb to 2017 to 2018). Background for the entire study: Objective responses were observed in 15% to 20% of enrolled patients, and disease control was achieved in approximately 29%.

The library was prepared using the immunoSEQ multiplex PCR assay. What TCRdb holds here is the immuneACCESS table cut down to in-frame rearrangements. Part of the clones is not present; checked against another copy, under half of the missing clones reflect an unresolved V gene, and the others are unexplained. This sample comprises some 60,000 clones, less than 80% of them detected only once. 16% of the sample is held by the ten biggest clonotypes. The CDR3 contains 13 residues, cysteine and phenylalanine counted. CDR3 DNA is the only sequence kept; it has 39 bases, read in frame from the first base. CDR1 MGHDK and CDR2 SYGVNS are derived from the germline V gene. V loses 5 bases at its end and J loses 3 bases; junction bases beyond the gene matches: 3. Overall results and qualifications from the work: The strongest predictors of response, as reported, were early dynamic changes in blood T cell clones along with a rise in serum interferon-beta after radiation. After treatment with radiotherapy and ipilimumab, TCR clones that came from tumors expanded in the peripheral blood.

The study tested focal radiation therapy combined with CTLA-4 blockade (ipilimumab) in patients with chemo-refractory metastatic non-small-cell lung cancer. The sequenced sample was peripheral blood, obtained from a patient treated with radiotherapy plus ipilimumab. Rearrangement joined TRBV25-1 to TRBJ1-2; 7 of the junction bases match TRBD1. This sequence was found in a human donor with non-small cell lung cancer who had a complete response to radiotherapy plus ipilimumab. The CDR3 protein: CASSWGTDYGYTF. The sequence in DNA is TGTGCCAGCAGTTGGGGGACAGACTATGGCTACACCTTC.